This T cell receptor (beta chain) appears in the sequencing data of a study of early T cells in non-severe SARS-CoV-2 infection. Germline V gene lookup returns CDR1 MNHNY and CDR2 SVGAGI (reference sequence). The CDR3 spans 14 residues. Trimming stripped 0 bases from V and 2 bases from J, with 7 bases between. TCRdb re-called the 5' RACE reads through MiXCR, storing one row per CDR3 protein. The sample includes approximately 71,000 distinct CDR3 sequences, roughly 15% of them seen just once. The receptor comes from an adult who was a healthcare worker with PCR-confirmed SARS-CoV-2 infection or an uninfected control (not recorded which). V and J are TRBV6-6 and TRBJ1-1; D is perhaps TRBD1 (5 bases). Sequenced: whole blood. In DNA form, the CDR3 reads TGTGCCAGCAGTTACTCCAGGGAAAACACTGAAGCTTTCTTT. It specifies CASSYSRENTEAFF.